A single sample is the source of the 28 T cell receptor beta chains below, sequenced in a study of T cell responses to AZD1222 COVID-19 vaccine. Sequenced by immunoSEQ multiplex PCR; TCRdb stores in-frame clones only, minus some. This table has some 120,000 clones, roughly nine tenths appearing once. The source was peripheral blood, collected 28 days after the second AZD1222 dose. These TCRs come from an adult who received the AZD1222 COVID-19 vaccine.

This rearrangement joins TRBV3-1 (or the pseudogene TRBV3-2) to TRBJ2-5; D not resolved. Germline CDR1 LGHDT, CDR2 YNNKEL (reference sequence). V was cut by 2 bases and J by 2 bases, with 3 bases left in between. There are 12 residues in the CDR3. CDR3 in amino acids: CASSQIQETQYF. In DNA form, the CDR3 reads TGTGCCAGCAGCCAAATTCAAGAGACCCAGTACTTC.

CDR3 amino acids: CASSEGRVLNGYTF. In DNA form, the CDR3 reads TGTGCCAGCAGTGAAGGAAGGGTGCTAAATGGCTACACCTTC. The chain is built from TRBV6-1 and TRBJ1-2; the D is unclear. The V end lost 1 base, the J end lost 6 bases, and 12 bases lay between the germline ends. The CDR3 length is 14 residues. CDR1 and CDR2 (germline): MNHNS, SASEGT.

The CDR3 spells CASSLFDRGIYNEQFF. The CDR3 DNA reads as TGTGCCAGCAGTTTATTCGACAGGGGAATCTACAATGAGCAGTTCTTC. The genes are TRBV27 and TRBJ2-1, with 8 bases identical to TRBD1. CDR1 and CDR2 (germline): MNHEY, SMNVEV (reference sequence). The CDR3 has 16 amino acids. Trimming at V came to 1 base and at J to 3 bases, leaving 5 bases not matched to a gene.

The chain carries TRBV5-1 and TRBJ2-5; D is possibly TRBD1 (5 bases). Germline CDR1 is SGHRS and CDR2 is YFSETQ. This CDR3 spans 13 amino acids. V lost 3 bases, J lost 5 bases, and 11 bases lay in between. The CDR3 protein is CASSSRGRETQYF. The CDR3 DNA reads TGCGCCAGCAGCTCTAGGGGTCGGGAGACCCAGTACTTC.

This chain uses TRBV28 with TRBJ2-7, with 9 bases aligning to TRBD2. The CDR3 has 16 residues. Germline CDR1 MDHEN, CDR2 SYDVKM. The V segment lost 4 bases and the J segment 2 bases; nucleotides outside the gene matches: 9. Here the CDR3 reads CASSSTSGRFPYEQYF. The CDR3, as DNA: TGTGCCAGCAGTTCCACTAGCGGGCGATTTCCCTACGAGCAGTACTTC.

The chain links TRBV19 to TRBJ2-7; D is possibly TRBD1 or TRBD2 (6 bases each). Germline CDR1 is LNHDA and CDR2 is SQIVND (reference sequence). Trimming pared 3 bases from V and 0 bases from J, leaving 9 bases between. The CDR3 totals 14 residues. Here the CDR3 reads CASSMRDTSYEQYF. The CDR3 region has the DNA TGTGCCAGTAGTATGCGGGACACCTCCTACGAGCAGTACTTC.

CDR3 DNA sequence: TGTGCCAGCAGCCAAGACCTTGTGACAGGGAACACTGAAGCTTTCTTT. Translating gives CASSQDLVTGNTEAFF. This chain joins TRBV28 and TRBJ1-1; TRBD1 is a possible D gene (6 bases). CDR3 length: 16 amino acids. Trimming cost V 6 bases and J 1 base, with 18 bases left between them. The germline gives CDR1 MDHEN, CDR2 SYDVKM.

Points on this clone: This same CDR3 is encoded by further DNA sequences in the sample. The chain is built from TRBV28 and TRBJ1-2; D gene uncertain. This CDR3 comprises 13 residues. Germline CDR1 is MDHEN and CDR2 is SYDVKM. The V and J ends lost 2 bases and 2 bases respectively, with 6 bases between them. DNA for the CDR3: TGTGCCAGCAGTTTAGGGCAGAACTATGGCTACACCTTC. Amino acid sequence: CASSLGQNYGYTF.

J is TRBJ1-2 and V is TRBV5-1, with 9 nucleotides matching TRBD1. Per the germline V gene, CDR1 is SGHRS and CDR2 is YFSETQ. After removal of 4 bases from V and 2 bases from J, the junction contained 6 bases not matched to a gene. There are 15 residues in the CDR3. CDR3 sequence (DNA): TGCGCCAGCAGCAAGAGGACAGGGGTGAACTATGGCTACACCTTC. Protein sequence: CASSKRTGVNYGYTF.

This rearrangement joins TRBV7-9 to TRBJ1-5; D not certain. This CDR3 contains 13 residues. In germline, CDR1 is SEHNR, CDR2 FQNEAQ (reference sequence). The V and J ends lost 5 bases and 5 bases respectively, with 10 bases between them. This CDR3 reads CASSEDRYQPQHF. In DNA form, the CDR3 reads TGTGCCAGCAGCGAGGACCGTTATCAGCCCCAGCATTTT.

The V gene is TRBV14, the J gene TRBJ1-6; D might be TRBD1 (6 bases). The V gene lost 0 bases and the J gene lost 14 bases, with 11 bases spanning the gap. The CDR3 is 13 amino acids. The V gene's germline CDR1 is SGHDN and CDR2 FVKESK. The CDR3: CASSQDRAGALHF. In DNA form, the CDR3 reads TGTGCCAGCAGCCAAGATAGGGCAGGGGCCCTCCACTTT.

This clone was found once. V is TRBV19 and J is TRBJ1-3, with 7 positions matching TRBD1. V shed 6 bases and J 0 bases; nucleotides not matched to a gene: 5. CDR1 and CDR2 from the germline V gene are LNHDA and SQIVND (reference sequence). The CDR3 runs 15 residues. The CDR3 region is CASSQGGYSGNTIYF. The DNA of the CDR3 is TGTGCCAGTAGCCAGGGGGGTTACTCTGGAAACACCATATATTTT.

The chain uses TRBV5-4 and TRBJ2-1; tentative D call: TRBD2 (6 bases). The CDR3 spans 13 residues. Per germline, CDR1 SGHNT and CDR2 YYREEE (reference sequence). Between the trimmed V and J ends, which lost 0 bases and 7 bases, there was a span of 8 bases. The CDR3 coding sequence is TGTGCCAGCAGCTTGGCCGGAGGGAATGAGCAGTTCTTC. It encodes CASSLAGGNEQFF.

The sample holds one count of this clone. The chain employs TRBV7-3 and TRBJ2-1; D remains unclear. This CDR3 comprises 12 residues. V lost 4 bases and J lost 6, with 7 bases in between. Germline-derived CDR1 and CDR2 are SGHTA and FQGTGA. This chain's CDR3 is CASSSNPNEQFF. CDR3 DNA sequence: TGTGCCAGCAGCTCGAACCCCAATGAGCAGTTCTTC.

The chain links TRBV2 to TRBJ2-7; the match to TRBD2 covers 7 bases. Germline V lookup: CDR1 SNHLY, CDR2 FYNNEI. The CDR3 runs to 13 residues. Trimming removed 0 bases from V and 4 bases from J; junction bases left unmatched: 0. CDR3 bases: TGTGCCAGCAGTGAAGCTAGCGGGTACGAGCAGTACTTC. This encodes CASSEASGYEQYF.

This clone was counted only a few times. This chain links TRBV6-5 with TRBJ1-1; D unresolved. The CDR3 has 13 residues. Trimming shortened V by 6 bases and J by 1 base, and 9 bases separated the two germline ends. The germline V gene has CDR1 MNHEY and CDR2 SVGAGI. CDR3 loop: CASRTLQNTEAFF. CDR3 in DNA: TGTGCCAGCAGGACCCTCCAGAACACTGAAGCTTTCTTT.

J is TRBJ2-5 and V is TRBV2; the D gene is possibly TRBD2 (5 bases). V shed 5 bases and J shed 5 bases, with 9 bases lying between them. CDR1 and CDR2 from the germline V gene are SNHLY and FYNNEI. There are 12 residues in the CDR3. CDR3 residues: CASSYSGETQYF. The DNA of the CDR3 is TGTGCCAGCAGTTACTCGGGGGAGACCCAGTACTTC.

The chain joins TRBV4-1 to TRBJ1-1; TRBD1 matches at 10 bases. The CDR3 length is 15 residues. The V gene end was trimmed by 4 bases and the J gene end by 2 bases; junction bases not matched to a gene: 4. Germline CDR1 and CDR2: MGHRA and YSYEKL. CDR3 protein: CASSLDRGRNTEAFF. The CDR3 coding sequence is TGCGCCAGCAGCCTTGACAGGGGGCGAAACACTGAAGCTTTCTTT.

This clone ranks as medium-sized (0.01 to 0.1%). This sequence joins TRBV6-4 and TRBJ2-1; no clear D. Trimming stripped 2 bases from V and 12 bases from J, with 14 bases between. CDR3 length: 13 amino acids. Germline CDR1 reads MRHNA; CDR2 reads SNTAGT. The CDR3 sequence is CASSDGHTLRQFF. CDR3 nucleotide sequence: TGTGCCAGCAGTGACGGGCATACGCTAAGGCAGTTCTTC.

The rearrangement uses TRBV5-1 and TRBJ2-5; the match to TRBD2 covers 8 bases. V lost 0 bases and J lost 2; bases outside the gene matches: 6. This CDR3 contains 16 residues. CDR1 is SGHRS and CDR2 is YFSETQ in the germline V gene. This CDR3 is CASSLGTSGAQETQYF. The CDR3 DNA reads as TGCGCCAGCAGCTTGGGTACTAGCGGAGCACAAGAGACCCAGTACTTC.

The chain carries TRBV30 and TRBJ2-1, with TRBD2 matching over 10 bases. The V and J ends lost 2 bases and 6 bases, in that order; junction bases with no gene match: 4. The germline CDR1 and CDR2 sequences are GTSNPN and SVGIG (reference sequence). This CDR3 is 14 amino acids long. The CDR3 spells CAWSTSGRANEQFF. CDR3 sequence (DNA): TGTGCCTGGAGTACCAGCGGGAGGGCCAATGAGCAGTTCTTC.

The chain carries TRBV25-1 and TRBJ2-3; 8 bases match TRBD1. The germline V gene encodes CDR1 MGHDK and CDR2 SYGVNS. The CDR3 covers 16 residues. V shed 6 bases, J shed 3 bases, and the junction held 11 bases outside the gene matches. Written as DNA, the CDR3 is TGTGCCAGCAGCCCCACTACAGGGGGAAGGACAGATACGCAGTATTTT. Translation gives CASSPTTGGRTDTQYF.

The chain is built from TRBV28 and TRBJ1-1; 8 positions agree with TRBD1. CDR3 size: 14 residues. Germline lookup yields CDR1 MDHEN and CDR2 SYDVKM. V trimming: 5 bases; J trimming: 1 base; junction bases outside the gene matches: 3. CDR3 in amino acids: CASSPGGANTEAFF. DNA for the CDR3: TGTGCCAGCAGTCCAGGGGGCGCGAACACTGAAGCTTTCTTT.

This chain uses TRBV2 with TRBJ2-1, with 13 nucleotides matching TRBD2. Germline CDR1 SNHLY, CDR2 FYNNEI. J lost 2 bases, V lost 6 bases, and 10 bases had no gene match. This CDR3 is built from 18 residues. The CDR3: CASRLTSGRLRTYNEQFF. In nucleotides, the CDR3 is TGTGCCAGCAGGCTGACTAGCGGGAGGCTACGGACCTACAATGAGCAGTTCTTC.

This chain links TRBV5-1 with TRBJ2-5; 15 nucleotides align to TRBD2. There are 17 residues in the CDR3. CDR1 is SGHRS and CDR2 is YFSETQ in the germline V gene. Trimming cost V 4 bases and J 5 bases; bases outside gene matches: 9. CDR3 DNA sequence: TGCGCCAGCAGCAGAGGACTAGCGGGAGGGCCGGGGGAGACCCAGTACTTC. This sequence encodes CASSRGLAGGPGETQYF.

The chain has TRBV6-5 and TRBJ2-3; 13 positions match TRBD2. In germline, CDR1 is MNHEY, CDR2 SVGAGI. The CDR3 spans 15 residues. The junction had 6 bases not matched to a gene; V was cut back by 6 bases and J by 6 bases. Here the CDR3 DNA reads TGTGCCAGCAGCGGACTAGCGGGAGTGTCGGATACGCAGTATTTT. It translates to CASSGLAGVSDTQYF.

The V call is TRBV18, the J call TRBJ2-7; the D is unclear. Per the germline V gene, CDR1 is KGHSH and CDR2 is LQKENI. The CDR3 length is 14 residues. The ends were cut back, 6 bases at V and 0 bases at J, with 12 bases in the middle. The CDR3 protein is CASSQTASSYEQYF. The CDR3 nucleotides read TGTGCCAGCTCCCAGACCGCGAGCTCCTACGAGCAGTACTTC. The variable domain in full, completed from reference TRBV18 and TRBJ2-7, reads NAGVMQNPRHLVRRRGQEARLRCSPMKGHSHVYWYRQLPEEGLKFMVYLQKENIIDESGMPKERFSAEFPKEGPSILRIQQVVRGDSAAYFCASSQTASSYEQYFGPGTRLTVT.

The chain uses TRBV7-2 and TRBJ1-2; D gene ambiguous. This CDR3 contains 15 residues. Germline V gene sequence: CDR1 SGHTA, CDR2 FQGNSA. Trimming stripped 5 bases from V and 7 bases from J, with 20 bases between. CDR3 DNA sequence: TGTGCCAGCAGCCTGCCAGCCGAGAAGGGTGGTGGCTACACCTTC. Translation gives CASSLPAEKGGGYTF.